This T cell receptor beta chain was captured in a study of T-cell memory formation after mild COVID-19. Each CDR3 protein is one row after TCRdb ran MiXCR on the 5' RACE reads. The sample lists roughly 350,000 distinct CDR3 sequences, 20% to 25% occurring once. Study results and limitations: The appearance of some responding clones in pre-infection memory suggested that cross-reactive memory joined. CD8+ contracting clones occupied EMRA, while CD4+ ones occupied mainly CM and EM. Clones contracting across day 15 to 85 had a balanced CD4/CD8 profile; later expanding clones leaned CD4+.

This clonotype was seen only a few times. Its antigen is still unknown. The CDR3 spans 16 residues. CDR1 is SGHKS, CDR2 YYEKEE, per germline (reference sequence). J was trimmed by 5 bases and V by 6 bases; bases with no gene match: 15. The receptor was derived from an adult woman who had mild COVID-19 (a few samples of this study predate the infection). Cell type and time point are not known. The chain is built from TRBV5-5 and TRBJ2-7; TRBD1 aligns across 9 bases. Sequenced input: PBMCs or a T cell subset sorted from them (not recorded which). In DNA form, the CDR3 reads TGTGCCAGCATCCTTACCCCGGGACAGGGCCGAGACGAGCAGTACTTC. Protein product: CASILTPGQGRDEQYF.